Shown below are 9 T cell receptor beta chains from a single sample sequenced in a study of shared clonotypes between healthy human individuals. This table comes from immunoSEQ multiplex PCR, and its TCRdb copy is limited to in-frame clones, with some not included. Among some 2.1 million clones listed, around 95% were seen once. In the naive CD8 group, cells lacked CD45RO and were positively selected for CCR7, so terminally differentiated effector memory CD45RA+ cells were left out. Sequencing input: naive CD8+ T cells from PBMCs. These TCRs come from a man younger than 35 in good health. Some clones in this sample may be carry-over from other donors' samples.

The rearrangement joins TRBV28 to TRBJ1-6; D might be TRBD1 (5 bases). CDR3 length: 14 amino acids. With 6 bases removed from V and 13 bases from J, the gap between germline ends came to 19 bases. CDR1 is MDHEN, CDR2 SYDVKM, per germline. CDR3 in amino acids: CASSAGTAFDPLHF. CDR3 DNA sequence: TGTGCCAGCAGCGCAGGGACGGCCTTTGATCCCCTCCACTTT.

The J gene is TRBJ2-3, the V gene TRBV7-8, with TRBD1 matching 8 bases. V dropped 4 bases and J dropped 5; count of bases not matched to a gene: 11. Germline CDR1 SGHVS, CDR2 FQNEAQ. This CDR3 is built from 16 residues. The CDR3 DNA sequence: TGTGCCAGCAGCTATTCCCTAGGACAGGGTGGAGATACGCAGTATTTT. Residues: CASSYSLGQGGDTQYF.

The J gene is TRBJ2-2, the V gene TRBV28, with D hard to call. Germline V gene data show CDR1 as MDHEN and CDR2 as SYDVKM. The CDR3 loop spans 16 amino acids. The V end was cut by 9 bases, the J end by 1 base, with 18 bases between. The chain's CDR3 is CASEFSGNWNTGELFF. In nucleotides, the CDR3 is TGTGCCAGTGAATTTAGTGGCAATTGGAACACCGGGGAGCTGTTTTTT.

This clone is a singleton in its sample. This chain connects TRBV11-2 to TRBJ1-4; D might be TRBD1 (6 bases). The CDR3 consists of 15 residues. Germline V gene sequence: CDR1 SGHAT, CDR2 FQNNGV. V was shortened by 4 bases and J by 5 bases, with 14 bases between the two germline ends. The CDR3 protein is CASSSTWGPNEKLFF. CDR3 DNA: TGTGCCAGCAGCTCGACGTGGGGGCCGAATGAAAAACTGTTTTTT. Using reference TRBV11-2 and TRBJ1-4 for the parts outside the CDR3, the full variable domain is EAGVAQSPRYKIIEKRQSVAFWCNPISGHATLYWYQQILGQGPKLLIQFQNNGVVDDSQLPKDRFSAERLKGVDSTLKIQPAKLEDSAVYLCASSSTWGPNEKLFFGSGTQLSVL.

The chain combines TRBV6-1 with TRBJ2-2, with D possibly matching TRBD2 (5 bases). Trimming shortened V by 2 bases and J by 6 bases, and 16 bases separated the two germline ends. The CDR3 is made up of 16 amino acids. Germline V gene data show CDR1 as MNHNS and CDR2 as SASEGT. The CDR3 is CASSENGNVGAGELFF. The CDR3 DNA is TGTGCCAGCAGTGAAAACGGGAACGTCGGAGCCGGGGAGCTGTTTTTT.

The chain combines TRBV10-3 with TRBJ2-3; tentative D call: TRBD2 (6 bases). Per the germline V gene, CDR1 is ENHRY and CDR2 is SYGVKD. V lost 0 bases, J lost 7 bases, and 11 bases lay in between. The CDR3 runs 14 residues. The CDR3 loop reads CAISESAGRNTQYF. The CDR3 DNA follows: TGTGCCATCAGTGAGTCCGCAGGGAGGAATACGCAGTATTTT.

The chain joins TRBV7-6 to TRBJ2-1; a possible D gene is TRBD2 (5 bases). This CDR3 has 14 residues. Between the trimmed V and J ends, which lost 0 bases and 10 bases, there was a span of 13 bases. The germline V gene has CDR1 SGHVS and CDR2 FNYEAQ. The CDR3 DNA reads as TGTGCCAGCAGCTTAGCGATACGGGGATACGAGCAGTTCTTC. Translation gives CASSLAIRGYEQFF.

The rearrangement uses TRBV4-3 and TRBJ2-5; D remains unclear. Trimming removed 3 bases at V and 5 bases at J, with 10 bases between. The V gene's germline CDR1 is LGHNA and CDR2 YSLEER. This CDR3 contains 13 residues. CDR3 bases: TGCGCCAGCAGCCAGGGGTTTGCGGAGACCCAGTACTTC. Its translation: CASSQGFAETQYF.

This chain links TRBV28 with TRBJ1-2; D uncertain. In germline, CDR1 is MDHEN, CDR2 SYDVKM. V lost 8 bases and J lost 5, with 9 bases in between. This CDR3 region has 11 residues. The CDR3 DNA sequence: TGTGCCAGCCTGGGGTTTTATGGCTACACCTTC. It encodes CASLGFYGYTF.